This T cell receptor beta chain is from a study of cytomegalovirus exposure and HLA in healthy donors. The V gene lost 0 bases and the J gene lost 0 bases, with 16 bases spanning the gap. The CDR3 runs to 18 residues. CDR1 and CDR2 from the germline V gene are SGHRS and YFSETQ. PCR amplification relied on 60 Vbeta primers (plus 13 Jbeta primers). Measured with immunoSEQ multiplex PCR; TCRdb has only the in-frame clones, and not every one. Here the sample spans some 250,000 clones, about four fifths being singletons. For this clone: Its matching antigen is unknown.

The study, taken as a whole, reports: A later analysis found common viral pathogens apparently linked to several of the most significant clusters. One variant, a missense change in DCLRE1C, was linked in a later analysis to TCR beta V- and J-gene trimming.

The specimen sequenced was PBMCs. The chain recombines TRBV5-1 with TRBJ1-3; possibly TRBD1 for D (5 bases). This receptor was obtained from a middle-aged woman in good health and CMV-seropositive. DNA for the CDR3: TGCGCCAGCAGCTTGGTCTTTTCTGGGGCCAACTCTGGAAACACCATATATTTT. Protein product: CASSLVFSGANSGNTIYF.